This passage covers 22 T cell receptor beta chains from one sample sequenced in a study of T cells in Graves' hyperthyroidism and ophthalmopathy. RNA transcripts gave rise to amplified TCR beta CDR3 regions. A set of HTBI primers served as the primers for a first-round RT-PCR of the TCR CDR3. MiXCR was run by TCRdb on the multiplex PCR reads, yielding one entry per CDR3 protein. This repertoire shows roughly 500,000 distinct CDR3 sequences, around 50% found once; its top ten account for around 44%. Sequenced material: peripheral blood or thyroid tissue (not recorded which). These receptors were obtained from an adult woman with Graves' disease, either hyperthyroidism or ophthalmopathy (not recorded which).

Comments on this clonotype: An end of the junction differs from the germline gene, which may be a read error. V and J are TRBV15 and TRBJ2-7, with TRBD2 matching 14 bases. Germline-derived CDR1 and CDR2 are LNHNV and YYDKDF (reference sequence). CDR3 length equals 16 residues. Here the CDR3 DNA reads TGTGCCGCCAGCAGGGGACTAGCGGGAGCGTTGCACGAGCAGTACTTC. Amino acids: CAASRGLAGALHEQYF.

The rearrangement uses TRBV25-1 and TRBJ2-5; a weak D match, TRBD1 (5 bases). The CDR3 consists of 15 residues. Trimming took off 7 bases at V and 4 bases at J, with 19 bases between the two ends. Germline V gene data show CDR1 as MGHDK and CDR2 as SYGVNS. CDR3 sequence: CASTPEGVPLETQYF. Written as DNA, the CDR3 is TGTGCCAGCACCCCAGAAGGGGTTCCGTTAGAGACCCAGTACTTC.

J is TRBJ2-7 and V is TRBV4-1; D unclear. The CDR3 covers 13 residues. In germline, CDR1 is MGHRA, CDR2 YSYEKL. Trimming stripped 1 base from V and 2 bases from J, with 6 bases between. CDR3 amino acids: CASSQVGTYEQYF. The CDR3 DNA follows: TGCGCCAGCAGCCAAGTAGGAACCTACGAGCAGTACTTC.

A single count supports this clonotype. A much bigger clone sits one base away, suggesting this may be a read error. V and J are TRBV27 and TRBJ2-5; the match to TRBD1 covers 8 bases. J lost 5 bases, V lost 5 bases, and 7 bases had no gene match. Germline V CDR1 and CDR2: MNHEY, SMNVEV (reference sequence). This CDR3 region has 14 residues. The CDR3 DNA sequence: TGTGCCAGCAGTGCCAGGGGGCTAAGTGAGACCCAGTACTTC. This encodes CASSARGLSETQYF.

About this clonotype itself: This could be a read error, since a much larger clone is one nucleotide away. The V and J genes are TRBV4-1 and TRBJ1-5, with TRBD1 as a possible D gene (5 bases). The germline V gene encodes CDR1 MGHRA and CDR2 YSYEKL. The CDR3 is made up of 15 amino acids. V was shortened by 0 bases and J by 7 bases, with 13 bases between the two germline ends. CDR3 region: CASSQEEQDYQPQHF. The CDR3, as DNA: TGCGCCAGCAGCCAAGAAGAACAGGACTACCAGCCCCAGCATTTT.

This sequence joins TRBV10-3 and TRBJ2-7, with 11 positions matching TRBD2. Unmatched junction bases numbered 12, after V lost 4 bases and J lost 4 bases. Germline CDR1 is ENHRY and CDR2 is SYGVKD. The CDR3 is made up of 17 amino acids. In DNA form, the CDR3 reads TGTGCCATCAGTGTCCCCTCTACTAGCGGGGGTCCGTACGAGCAGTACTTC. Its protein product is CAISVPSTSGGPYEQYF.

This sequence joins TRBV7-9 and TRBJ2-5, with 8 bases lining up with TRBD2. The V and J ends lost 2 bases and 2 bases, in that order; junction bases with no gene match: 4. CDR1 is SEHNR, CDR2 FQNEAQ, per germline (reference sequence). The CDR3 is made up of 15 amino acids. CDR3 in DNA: TGTGCCAGCAGCTTATTTTCGGGAGGGCAAGAGACCCAGTACTTC. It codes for CASSLFSGGQETQYF.

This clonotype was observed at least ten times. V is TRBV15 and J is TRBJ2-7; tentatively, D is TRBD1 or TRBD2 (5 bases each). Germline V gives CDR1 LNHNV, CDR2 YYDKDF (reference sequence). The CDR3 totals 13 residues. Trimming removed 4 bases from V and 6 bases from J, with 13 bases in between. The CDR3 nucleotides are TGTGCCACCAGCAACGCGGGTAGGGGCGAGCAGTACTTC. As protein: CATSNAGRGEQYF.

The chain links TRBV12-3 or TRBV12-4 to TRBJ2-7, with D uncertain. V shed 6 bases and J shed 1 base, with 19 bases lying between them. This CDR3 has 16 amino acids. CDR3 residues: CASSYRVSPLSYEQYF. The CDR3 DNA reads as TGTGCCAGCAGCTACCGGGTCTCCCCTTTATCCTACGAGCAGTACTTC.

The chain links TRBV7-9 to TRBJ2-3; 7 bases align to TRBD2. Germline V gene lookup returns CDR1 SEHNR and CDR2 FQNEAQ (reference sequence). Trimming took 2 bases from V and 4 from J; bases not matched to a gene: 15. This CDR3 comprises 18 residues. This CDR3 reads CASSLRRIGGRRSDTQYF. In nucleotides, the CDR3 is TGTGCCAGCAGCTTAAGAAGAATCGGCGGGAGACGATCAGATACGCAGTATTTT.

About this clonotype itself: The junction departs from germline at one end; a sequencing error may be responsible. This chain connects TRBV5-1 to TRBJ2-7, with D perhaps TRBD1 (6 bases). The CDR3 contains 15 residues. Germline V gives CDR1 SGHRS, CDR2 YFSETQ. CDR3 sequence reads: CASSPTSFLGGEQYF. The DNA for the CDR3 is TGTGCCAGCAGCCCAACTAGTTTCCTAGGGGGCGAGCAGTACTTC.

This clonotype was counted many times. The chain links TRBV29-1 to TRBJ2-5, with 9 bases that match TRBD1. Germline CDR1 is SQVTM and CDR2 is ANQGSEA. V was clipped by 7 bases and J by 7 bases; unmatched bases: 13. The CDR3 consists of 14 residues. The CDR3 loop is CSAIDRGVSLTQYF. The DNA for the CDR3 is TGCAGCGCCATAGACAGGGGGGTTTCACTGACCCAGTACTTC.

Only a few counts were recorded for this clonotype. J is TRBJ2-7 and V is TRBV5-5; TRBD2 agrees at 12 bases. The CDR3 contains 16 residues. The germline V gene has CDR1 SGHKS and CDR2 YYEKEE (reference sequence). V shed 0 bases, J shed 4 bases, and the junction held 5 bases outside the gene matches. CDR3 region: CASSLAVTSGGYEQYF. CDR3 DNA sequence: TGTGCCAGCAGCTTGGCGGTGACTAGCGGGGGTTACGAGCAGTACTTC. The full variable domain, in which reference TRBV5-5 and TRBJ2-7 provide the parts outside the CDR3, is DAGVTQSPTHLIKTRGQQVTLRCSPISGHKSVSWYQQVLGQGPQFIFQYYEKEERGRGNFPDRFSARQFPNYSSELNVNALLLGDSALYLCASSLAVTSGGYEQYFGPGTRLTVT.

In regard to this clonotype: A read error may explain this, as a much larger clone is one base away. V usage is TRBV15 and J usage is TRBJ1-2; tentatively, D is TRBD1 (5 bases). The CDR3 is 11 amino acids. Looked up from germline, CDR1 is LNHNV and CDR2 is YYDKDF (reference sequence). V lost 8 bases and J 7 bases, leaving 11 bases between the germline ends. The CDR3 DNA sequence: TGTGCCACCCGCGGGGGTGGTGGCTACACCTTC. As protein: CATRGGGGYTF. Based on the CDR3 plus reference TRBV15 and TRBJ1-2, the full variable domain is DAMVIQNPRYQVTQFGKPVTLSCSQTLNHNVMYWYQQKSSQAPKLLFHYYDKDFNNEADTPDNFQSRRPNTSFCFLDIRSPGLGDTAMYLCATRGGGGYTFGSGTRLTVV.

As DNA, the CDR3 is TGTGCCAGCAGGCAGGGGGCTGGCGACACTGAAGCTTTCTTT. Its protein is CASRQGAGDTEAFF. The chain recombines TRBV28 with TRBJ1-1, with TRBD1 identical over 8 bases. CDR3 length: 14 amino acids. CDR1 and CDR2 (germline): MDHEN, SYDVKM. J lost 3 bases, V lost 6 bases, and 6 bases had no gene match.

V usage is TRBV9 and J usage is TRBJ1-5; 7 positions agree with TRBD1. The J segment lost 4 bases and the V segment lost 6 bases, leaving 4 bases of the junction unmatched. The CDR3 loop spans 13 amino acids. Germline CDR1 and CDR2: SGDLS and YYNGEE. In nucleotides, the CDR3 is TGTGCCAGCACAGGGGGAAATAATCAGCCCCAGCATTTT. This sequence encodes CASTGGNNQPQHF.

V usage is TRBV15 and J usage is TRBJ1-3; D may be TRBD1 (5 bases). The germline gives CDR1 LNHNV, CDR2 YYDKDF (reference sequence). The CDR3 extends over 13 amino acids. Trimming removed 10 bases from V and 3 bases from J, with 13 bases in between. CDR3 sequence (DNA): TGTGCCAACCCCATGGGACTTGGAAACACCATATATTTT. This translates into CANPMGLGNTIYF.

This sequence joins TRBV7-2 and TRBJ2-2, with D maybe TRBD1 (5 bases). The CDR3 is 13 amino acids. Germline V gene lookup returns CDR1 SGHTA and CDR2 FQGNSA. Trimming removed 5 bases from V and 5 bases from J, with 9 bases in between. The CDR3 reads CASSRKGTGELFF. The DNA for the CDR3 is TGTGCCAGCAGCCGTAAGGGGACCGGGGAGCTGTTTTTT.

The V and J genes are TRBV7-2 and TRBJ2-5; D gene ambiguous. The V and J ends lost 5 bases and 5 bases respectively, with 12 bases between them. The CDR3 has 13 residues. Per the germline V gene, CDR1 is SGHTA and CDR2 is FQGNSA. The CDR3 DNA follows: TGTGCCAGCAGCGTAATCGACAAGGAGACCCAGTACTTC. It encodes CASSVIDKETQYF. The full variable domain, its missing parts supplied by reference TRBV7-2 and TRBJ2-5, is GAGVSQSPSNKVTEKGKDVELRCDPISGHTALYWYRQSLGQGLEFLIYFQGNSAPDKSGLPSDRFSAERTGGSVSTLTIQRTQQEDSAVYLCASSVIDKETQYFGPGTRLLVL.

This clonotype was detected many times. For the CDR3, the DNA is TGTGCCACCAGTGACACCGGGACTAGCGGGAGAAGGTACACCGGGGAGCTGTTTTTT. Residues: CATSDTGTSGRRYTGELFF. V gene TRBV24-1 combines with J gene TRBJ2-2; TRBD2 matches at 14 bases. Germline assignment: CDR1 KGHDR and CDR2 SFDVKD. V lost 4 bases and J lost 3; bases outside the gene matches: 9. The CDR3 totals 19 residues.

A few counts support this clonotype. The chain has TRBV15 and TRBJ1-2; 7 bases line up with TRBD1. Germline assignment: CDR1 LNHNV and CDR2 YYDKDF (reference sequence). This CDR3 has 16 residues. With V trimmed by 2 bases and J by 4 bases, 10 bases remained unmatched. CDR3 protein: CATSRTGTVGLYGYTF. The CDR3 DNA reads TGTGCCACCAGCAGAACTGGGACAGTGGGCCTCTATGGCTACACCTTC.

CDR3 DNA: TGCAGTGCAAAGGGTTTAAGCAATCAGCCCCAGCATTTT. Encoded protein: CSAKGLSNQPQHF. The genes are TRBV20-1 and TRBJ1-5; D ambiguous. Germline V lookup: CDR1 DFQATT, CDR2 SNEGSKA (reference sequence). CDR3 length: 13 residues. The V and J ends lost 6 bases and 1 base respectively, with 10 bases between them.